Given below is one T cell receptor (beta chain) in context. The antigen remains undetermined. This entry is derived from a study of tumor-infiltrating lymphocytes in localized non-small cell lung cancer. Study summary: Resected tumor was paired with non-adjacent uninvolved lung from the same patient.

Study-wide results and limits: No link was found between tumor T-cell fraction and recurrence-free survival. T-cell fraction did not differ between immunotypes IM1 and IM2. Compared with uninvolved lung, tumors showed higher T cell infiltration by TCRbeta sequencing.

V was pared by 3 bases and J by 7 bases, with 11 bases between. Germline CDR1 reads SGHDT; CDR2 reads YYEEEE. The CDR3 consists of 14 residues. Profiled with immunoSEQ multiplex PCR; TCRdb holds only in-frame clones, not every one. The sample lists about 14,000 clones; roughly four fifths were seen once. Sequencing used lung tumor tissue. V gene TRBV5-6 combines with J gene TRBJ2-6, with D possibly being TRBD2 (5 bases). The receptor comes from a human donor with non-small cell lung cancer. The CDR3 reads CASSSRRAANVLTF. The DNA for the CDR3 is TGTGCCAGCAGCTCCCGGCGGGCAGCCAACGTCCTGACTTTC.